Only a few counts were recorded for the clone carrying this T cell receptor beta chain. Its target is not known. Preparation of the TCRbeta library was carried out with unique molecular identifiers. Each CDR3 protein is one row after TCRdb ran MiXCR on the PCR reads. The table includes about 440,000 distinct CDR3 sequences, roughly 43% detected once. This specimen belongs to a study of T-cell reconstitution after alpha-beta-depleted transplantation in children. Study-level results: Where alpha-beta T cells came from about two months after transplant was reportedly several hundred expanded graft clones. From newly produced T cells came most of the T-cell counts and diversity one year after transplant.

The germline V gene encodes CDR1 LNHNV and CDR2 YYDKDF (reference sequence). CDR3 size: 15 residues. The V end lost 5 bases, the J end lost 10 bases, and 21 bases lay between the germline ends. This rearrangement joins TRBV15 to TRBJ2-1; maybe TRBD1 (5 bases). The source is a girl aged 2-10 years with aplastic anemia, due to receive a stem cell transplant. The source material was PBMCs, sampled before TCRalphabeta/CD19-depleted stem cell transplant. The CDR3 is CATSPSRGGAKEQFF. The DNA for the CDR3 is TGTGCCACCAGCCCCTCCCGTGGTGGGGCAAAGGAGCAGTTCTTC. Combining the CDR3 with reference TRBV15 and TRBJ2-1 gives the whole variable domain DAMVIQNPRYQVTQFGKPVTLSCSQTLNHNVMYWYQQKSSQAPKLLFHYYDKDFNNEADTPDNFQSRRPNTSFCFLDIRSPGLGDTAMYLCATSPSRGGAKEQFFGPGTRLTVL.